The sequence of this T cell receptor beta chain was determined in a study of blood T cell repertoires in COVID-19. Repertoires were generated with immunoSEQ multiplex PCR, while TCRdb's copy carries only in-frame clones and drops some. The data contain about 300,000 clones, 85% to 90% of them seen just once; the ten biggest clones take up under 3.5%. Those designated as exposed participants met a COVID-19 case within 2 weeks before study entry. The trim removed 6 bases at V and 2 bases at J, leaving 7 bases unmatched. The CDR3 length is 14 residues. From germline, CDR1 is MDHEN and CDR2 SYDVKM. Sequencing was done on a sample of PBMCs or T cells enriched from blood (not recorded which). The chain uses TRBV28 and TRBJ2-7, with 7 bases identical to TRBD1. This clonotype originated in a woman aged 45 to 65 who had been exposed to COVID-19. CDR3 bases: TGTGCCAGCAGCCAAATCGACAGGGCCTACGAGCAGTACTTC. This codes for CASSQIDRAYEQYF. The complete variable domain, with remaining parts taken from reference TRBV28 and TRBJ2-7, reads DVKVTQSSRYLVKRTGEKVFLECVQDMDHENMFWYRQDPGLGLRLIYFSYDVKMKEKGDIPEGYSVSREKKERFSLILESASTNQTSMYLCASSQIDRAYEQYFGPGTRLTVT.